One and the same sample provided the 21 T cell receptor beta chains below, sequenced in a study of identical twins. TCRdb used MiXCR to reprocess the 5' RACE reads, holding one entry per CDR3 protein. This sample carries some 500,000 distinct CDR3 sequences, 7.5% to 10% of them seen once, and the ten largest clones take roughly 3.2%. This sample also belongs to another study, concerning yellow fever vaccine responses in identical twins.

The sequencing sample was made of PBMCs. The origin of the receptors is a woman under 30 in good health.

In its sample, this clonotype was seen a few times. This rearrangement joins TRBV7-3 to TRBJ2-5; the match to TRBD2 covers 10 bases. V shed 5 bases and J 7 bases; nucleotides not matched to a gene: 7. The CDR3 contains 14 residues. The germline V gene encodes CDR1 SGHTA and CDR2 FQGTGA. The CDR3 region is CASSLGLALGTQYF. The CDR3 nucleotides are TGTGCCAGCAGCCTGGGACTAGCGCTGGGGACCCAGTACTTC.

This chain uses TRBV20-1 with TRBJ2-2; 9 bases are shared with TRBD1. The ends lost 2 bases at V and 4 bases at J; junction bases unmatched: 8. The germline gives CDR1 DFQATT, CDR2 SNEGSKA (reference sequence). This CDR3 spans 16 amino acids. The CDR3 spells CSARRRDRVVTGELFF. CDR3 DNA sequence: TGCAGTGCTAGACGACGGGACAGGGTGGTCACCGGGGAGCTGTTTTTT.

The chain employs TRBV20-1 and TRBJ2-3; D gene uncertain. V lost 2 bases and J 3 bases, leaving 9 bases between the germline ends. CDR3 length equals 13 residues. Germline V gene lookup returns CDR1 DFQATT and CDR2 SNEGSKA (reference sequence). CDR3 region: CSARRDPTDTQYF. The CDR3 DNA reads as TGCAGTGCTAGAAGGGATCCGACAGATACGCAGTATTTT.

The genes are TRBV12-3 or TRBV12-4 and TRBJ1-2; maybe TRBD1 (5 bases). The CDR3 runs to 13 residues. The V end was cut by 6 bases, the J end by 8 bases, with 16 bases between. The CDR3 reads CASRVKGPEGYTF. The CDR3 nucleotides read TGTGCCAGCAGGGTAAAGGGGCCGGAGGGCTACACCTTC.

Here the CDR3 reads CSVGYSNEQFF. The CDR3 region has the DNA TGCAGCGTTGGGTACAGTAATGAGCAGTTCTTC. The chain employs TRBV29-1 and TRBJ2-1, with D unresolved. From germline, CDR1 is SQVTM and CDR2 ANQGSEA. The CDR3 spans 11 residues. V was clipped by 4 bases and J by 7 bases, with 8 bases between them.

This rearrangement joins TRBV12-3 or TRBV12-4 to TRBJ1-1, with 8 bases fitting TRBD1. The CDR3 has 14 amino acids. V gave up 8 bases and J gave up 6 bases; unmatched junction bases: 11. In nucleotides, the CDR3 is TGTGCCAGCCCTTCCCCGGACAGGGTGTCTGAAGCTTTCTTT. It codes for CASPSPDRVSEAFF.

V usage is TRBV7-9 and J usage is TRBJ1-5, with 9 bases lining up with TRBD1. The germline CDR1 and CDR2 sequences are SEHNR and FQNEAQ (reference sequence). The CDR3 is 16 amino acids. With V trimmed by 5 bases and J by 4 bases, 9 bases remained unmatched. The CDR3 DNA is TGTGCCAGCAGCCTAGAAGGTGGACAGGGGAATCAGCCCCAGCATTTT. Protein product: CASSLEGGQGNQPQHF.

This clonotype came up many times. CDR3 sequence: CASSLADRVAYGYTF. The CDR3 bases are TGTGCCAGCAGCTTGGCGGACAGAGTGGCCTATGGCTACACCTTC. This chain links TRBV7-9 with TRBJ1-2, with D perhaps TRBD1 (6 bases). The CDR3 has 15 residues. Germline V lookup: CDR1 SEHNR, CDR2 FQNEAQ (reference sequence). Trimming took off 3 bases at V and 4 bases at J, with 15 bases between the two ends.

This clonotype was counted ten times or more. DNA for the CDR3: TGCAGTGCTAGTAGGCTAGCGGAAAGCACAGATACGCAGTATTTT. Translated, it gives CSASRLAESTDTQYF. V gene TRBV20-1 combines with J gene TRBJ2-3; 7 bases match TRBD2. The CDR3 runs to 15 residues. Germline CDR1 is DFQATT and CDR2 is SNEGSKA (reference sequence). Losses at the gene ends were 3 bases for V and 0 bases for J; bases not matched to a gene: 6.

The chain recombines TRBV6-5 with TRBJ1-2; D is undetermined. CDR3 size: 14 residues. Per germline, CDR1 MNHEY and CDR2 SVGAGI. V was cut by 3 bases and J by 4 bases, with 12 bases left in between. The CDR3 is CASSYSDGVYGYTF. CDR3 nucleotides: TGTGCCAGCAGTTATTCGGACGGCGTCTATGGCTACACCTTC.

Details on this clonotype: An end of the junction does not agree with germline; a read error may underlie this. The CDR3 reads CASSLQSGSYNEQFF. The CDR3 DNA is TGTGCCAGTAGCTTACAAAGCGGCTCCTACAATGAGCAGTTCTTC. The V and J genes are TRBV11-2 and TRBJ2-1; TRBD2 is a possible D gene (5 bases). Germline CDR1 is SGHAT and CDR2 is FQNNGV. This CDR3 is 15 amino acids long.

The V call is TRBV6-2 or TRBV6-3, the J call TRBJ2-7; 15 bases map to TRBD2. Germline CDR1 is MNHEY and CDR2 is SVGEGT. With V trimmed by 8 bases and J by 6 bases, 5 bases remained unmatched. This CDR3 contains 14 residues. The CDR3 sequence is CASGTSGRSGEQYF. The DNA for the CDR3 is TGTGCCAGCGGGACTAGCGGGAGGAGCGGCGAGCAGTACTTC.

This clonotype was seen more than once but under ten times. The J gene is TRBJ2-4, the V gene TRBV12-3 or TRBV12-4; 10 positions agree with TRBD2. Trimming took 3 bases from V and 8 from J; bases not matched to a gene: 10. The CDR3 extends over 16 amino acids. The CDR3 DNA is TGTGCCAGCAGTTTCCAGCGGGGGGGCGGTGGGGACATTCAGTACTTC. Translated: CASSFQRGGGGDIQYF.

V is TRBV7-9 and J is TRBJ2-5, with D uncertain. Germline V lookup: CDR1 SEHNR, CDR2 FQNEAQ (reference sequence). Deletions cut 0 bases from V and 9 bases from J, with 8 bases between. This CDR3 contains 12 residues. The CDR3 DNA reads as TGTGCCAGCAGCTTAGCGCTTTCATCCCAGTACTTC. Translated: CASSLALSSQYF.

The chain joins TRBV11-3 to TRBJ2-1; D might be TRBD1 or TRBD2, each matching 7 bases. V was clipped by 7 bases and J by 8 bases, with 18 bases between them. The CDR3 has 14 amino acids. The germline V gene encodes CDR1 SGHNT and CDR2 YENEEA. The CDR3, as DNA: TGTGCCAGCACCCCAGGGGGGGGAGGCCATGAGCAGTTCTTC. Residues: CASTPGGGGHEQFF.

The chain joins TRBV5-1 to TRBJ2-1, with 9 positions matching TRBD1. The V segment lost 6 bases and the J segment 9 bases; nucleotides outside the gene matches: 13. The CDR3 length is 15 residues. CDR1 is SGHRS, CDR2 YFSETQ, per germline. The CDR3 is CASKDWDRVVGEQFF. The DNA of the CDR3 is TGCGCCAGCAAGGACTGGGACAGGGTCGTGGGTGAGCAGTTCTTC.

This clonotype was detected many times. The chain employs TRBV5-1 and TRBJ2-7; D not certain. The V gene's germline CDR1 is SGHRS and CDR2 YFSETQ. The length of the CDR3 is 14 residues. V dropped 4 bases and J dropped 6 bases, with 17 bases sitting between them. The chain's CDR3 is CASSLQDRTGEQYF. The DNA for the CDR3 is TGCGCCAGCAGCCTCCAGGACCGGACGGGCGAGCAGTACTTC. Complete variable domain (other parts from reference TRBV5-1 and TRBJ2-7): KAGVTQTPRYLIKTRGQQVTLSCSPISGHRSVSWYQQTPGQGLQFLFEYFSETQRNKGNFPGRFSGRQFSNSRSEMNVSTLELGDSALYLCASSLQDRTGEQYFGPGTRLTVT.

The CDR3 is CASSPQGLAGGPLNEQFF. CDR3 sequence (DNA): TGTGCCAGCAGTCCCCAGGGACTAGCGGGAGGGCCGCTCAATGAGCAGTTCTTC. This chain links TRBV6-4 with TRBJ2-1, with TRBD2 identical over 16 bases. This CDR3 comprises 18 residues. V lost 5 bases, J lost 6 bases, and 10 bases stayed unmatched. Germline CDR1 and CDR2: MRHNA and SNTAGT.

This clonotype was observed many times. This chain uses TRBV5-1 with TRBJ1-2; possibly TRBD1 for D (5 bases). V was shortened by 4 bases and J by 6 bases, with 10 bases between the two germline ends. Germline CDR1 SGHRS, CDR2 YFSETQ. The length of the CDR3 is 12 residues. The CDR3 region is CASSEGLNGYTF. DNA for the CDR3: TGCGCCAGCAGCGAGGGACTAAATGGCTACACCTTC.

This clonotype turned up a few times. The rearrangement uses TRBV7-8 and TRBJ2-3, with 15 bases matching TRBD2. V dropped 5 bases and J dropped 1; count of bases not matched to a gene: 7. Germline CDR1 is SGHVS and CDR2 is FQNEAQ. The CDR3 covers 18 residues. The CDR3: CASSRTSGRAIGTDTQYF. DNA for the CDR3: TGTGCCAGCAGCCGGACTAGCGGGAGGGCCATAGGCACAGATACGCAGTATTTT.

Ten or more counts support this clonotype. V gene TRBV5-1 combines with J gene TRBJ2-7, with 7 bases matching TRBD1. J was trimmed by 3 bases and V by 2 bases; bases with no gene match: 5. Germline CDR1 reads SGHRS; CDR2 reads YFSETQ. This CDR3 spans 14 amino acids. The CDR3 DNA is TGCGCCAGCAGCTTCTCGGGACAGAACTACGAGCAGTACTTC. This sequence encodes CASSFSGQNYEQYF.